The 5 T cell receptor beta chains presented below share a single source sample, sequenced in a study of blood T cell repertoires in COVID-19. Data came from immunoSEQ multiplex PCR; TCRdb stores just in-frame clones and leaves some out. Of around 31,000 clones listed, about 89% were seen once; the top ten hold about 0.55%. Sample: peripheral blood. Receptors originate from a middle-aged woman with active or convalescent COVID-19.

The V and J genes are TRBV30 and TRBJ1-4, with TRBD1 identical over 7 bases. The CDR3 is made up of 14 amino acids. Germline V gives CDR1 GTSNPN, CDR2 SVGIG (reference sequence). V lost 2 bases to trimming and J lost 4 bases; unmatched junction nucleotides: 4. CDR3 protein: CAWSPTGFNEKLFF. The DNA of the CDR3 is TGTGCCTGGAGTCCGACAGGGTTTAATGAAAAACTGTTTTTT.

The DNA of the CDR3 is TGCGCCAGCAGCCAGGGAGGTCGGCGGGGGGACTATGGCTACACCTTC. Encoded protein: CASSQGGRRGDYGYTF. The V gene is TRBV4-1, the J gene TRBJ1-2; D may be TRBD1 (5 bases). Trimming pared 3 bases from V and 3 bases from J, leaving 17 bases between. The germline gives CDR1 MGHRA, CDR2 YSYEKL. The length of the CDR3 is 16 residues.

V gene TRBV18 combines with J gene TRBJ1-4; TRBD1 agrees at 8 bases. V was pared by 1 base and J by 2 bases, with 12 bases of the junction left unmatched. The CDR3 contains 19 residues. Germline CDR1 KGHSH, CDR2 LQKENI. The CDR3 region has the DNA TGTGCCAGCTCACCACGGTCAGGACAGGGATTATCGACTAATGAAAAACTGTTTTTT. It translates to CASSPRSGQGLSTNEKLFF. The whole variable domain, remainder taken from reference TRBV18 and TRBJ1-4, is NAGVMQNPRHLVRRRGQEARLRCSPMKGHSHVYWYRQLPEEGLKFMVYLQKENIIDESGMPKERFSAEFPKEGPSILRIQQVVRGDSAAYFCASSPRSGQGLSTNEKLFFGSGTQLSVL.

The CDR3 nucleotides read TGTGCCACCAGTGAAGGGACTAGCGGGATCGGTGTAGAGACCCAGTACTTC. This translates into CATSEGTSGIGVETQYF. This chain joins TRBV24-1 and TRBJ2-5; 13 bases line up with TRBD2. The CDR3 covers 17 residues. V trimming: 4 bases; J trimming: 4 bases; junction bases outside the gene matches: 8. Germline V gene sequence: CDR1 KGHDR, CDR2 SFDVKD.

This sequence joins TRBV6-5 and TRBJ1-1; D may be TRBD1 (5 bases). The CDR3 loop spans 13 amino acids. Trimming left V 6 bases short and J 5 bases short, with 13 bases between. CDR1 MNHEY and CDR2 SVGAGI come from the germline V gene. CDR3 DNA sequence: TGTGCCAGCAGGGGAATTGGGGCTACTGAAGCTTTCTTT. Amino acids: CASRGIGATEAFF.